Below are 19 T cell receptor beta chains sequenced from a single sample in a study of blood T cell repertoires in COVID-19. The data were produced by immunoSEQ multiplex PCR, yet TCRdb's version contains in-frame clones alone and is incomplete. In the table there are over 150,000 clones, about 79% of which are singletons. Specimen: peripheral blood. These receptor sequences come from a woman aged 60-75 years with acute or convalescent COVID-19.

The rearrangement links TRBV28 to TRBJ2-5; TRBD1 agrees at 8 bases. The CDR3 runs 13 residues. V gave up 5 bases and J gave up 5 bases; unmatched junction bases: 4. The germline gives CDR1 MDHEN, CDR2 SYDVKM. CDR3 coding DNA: TGTGCCAGCAGTAGGACAGGGCGGGAGACCCAGTACTTC. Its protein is CASSRTGRETQYF.

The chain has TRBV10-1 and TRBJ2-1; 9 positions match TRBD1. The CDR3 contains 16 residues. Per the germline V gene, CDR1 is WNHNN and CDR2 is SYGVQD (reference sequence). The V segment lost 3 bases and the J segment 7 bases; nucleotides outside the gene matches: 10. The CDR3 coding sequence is TGCGCCAGCAGTGATTCCGGGACAGGGATATTGAATGAGCAGTTCTTC. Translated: CASSDSGTGILNEQFF.

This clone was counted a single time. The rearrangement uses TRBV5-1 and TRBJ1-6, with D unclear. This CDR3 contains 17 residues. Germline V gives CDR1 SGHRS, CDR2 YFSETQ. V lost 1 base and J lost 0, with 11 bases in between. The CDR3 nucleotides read TGCGCCAGCAGCTTGTCCTCGGTTAGCTCCTATAATTCACCCCTCCACTTT. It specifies CASSLSSVSSYNSPLHF.

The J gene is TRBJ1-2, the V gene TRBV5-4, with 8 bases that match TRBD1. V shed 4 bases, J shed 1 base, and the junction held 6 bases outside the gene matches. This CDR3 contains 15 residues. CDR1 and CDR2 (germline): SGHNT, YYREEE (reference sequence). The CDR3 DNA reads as TGTGCCAGCAGCCTTCAGGGGGCCGGTAACTATGGCTACACCTTC. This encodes CASSLQGAGNYGYTF.

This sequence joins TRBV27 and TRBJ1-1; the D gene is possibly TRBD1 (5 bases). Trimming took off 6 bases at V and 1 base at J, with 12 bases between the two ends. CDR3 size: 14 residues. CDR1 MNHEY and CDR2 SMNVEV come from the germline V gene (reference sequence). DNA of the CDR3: TGTGCCAGCAGACCCGACAGAAGGAACACTGAAGCTTTCTTT. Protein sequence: CASRPDRRNTEAFF.

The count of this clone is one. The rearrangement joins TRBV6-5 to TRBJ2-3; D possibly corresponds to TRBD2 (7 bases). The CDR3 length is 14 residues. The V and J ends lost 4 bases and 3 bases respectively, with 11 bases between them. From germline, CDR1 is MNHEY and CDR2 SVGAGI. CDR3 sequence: CASSSGGHTDTQYF. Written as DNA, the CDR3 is TGTGCCAGCAGTTCGGGGGGCCATACAGATACGCAGTATTTT.

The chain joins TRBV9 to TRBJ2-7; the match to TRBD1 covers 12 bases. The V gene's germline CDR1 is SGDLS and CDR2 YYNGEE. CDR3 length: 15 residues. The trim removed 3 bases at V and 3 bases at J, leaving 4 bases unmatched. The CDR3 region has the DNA TGTGCCAGCAGCGAGGGGACAGGGGGCCTCTACGAGCAGTACTTC. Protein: CASSEGTGGLYEQYF.

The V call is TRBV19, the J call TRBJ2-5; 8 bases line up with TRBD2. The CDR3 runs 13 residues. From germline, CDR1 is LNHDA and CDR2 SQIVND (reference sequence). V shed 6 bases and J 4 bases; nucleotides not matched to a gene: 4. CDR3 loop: CASRGRGGETQYF. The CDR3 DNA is TGTGCCAGTAGGGGACGGGGGGGAGAGACCCAGTACTTC.

As DNA, the CDR3 is TGTGCCAGCAGTTTGGGACTAGCGGGGGGAACAGATACGCAGTATTTT. Amino acids: CASSLGLAGGTDTQYF. This sequence joins TRBV6-5 and TRBJ2-3; 15 bases match TRBD2. The CDR3 has 16 amino acids. V lost 4 bases and J lost 3; bases outside the gene matches: 2. Germline assignment: CDR1 MNHEY and CDR2 SVGAGI.

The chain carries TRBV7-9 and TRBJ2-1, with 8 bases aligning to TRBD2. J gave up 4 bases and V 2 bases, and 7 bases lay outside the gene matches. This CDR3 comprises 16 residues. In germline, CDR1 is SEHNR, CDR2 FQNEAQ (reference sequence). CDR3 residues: CASSLRRGVNYNEQFF. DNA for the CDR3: TGTGCCAGCAGCTTACGGCGGGGGGTAAATTACAATGAGCAGTTCTTC.

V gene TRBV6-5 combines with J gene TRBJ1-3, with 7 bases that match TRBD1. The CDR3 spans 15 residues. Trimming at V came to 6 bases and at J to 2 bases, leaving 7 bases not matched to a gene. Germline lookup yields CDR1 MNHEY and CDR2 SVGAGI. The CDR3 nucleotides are TGTGCCAGCAGCTTGCAGGGGGACCCTGGAAACACCATATATTTT. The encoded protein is CASSLQGDPGNTIYF.

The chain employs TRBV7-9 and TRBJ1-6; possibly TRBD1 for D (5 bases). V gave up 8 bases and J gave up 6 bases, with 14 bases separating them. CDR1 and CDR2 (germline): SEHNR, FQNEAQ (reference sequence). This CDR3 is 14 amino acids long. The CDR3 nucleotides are TGTGCCAGCGGGGGGTCCAGGAGTAATTCACCCCTCCACTTT. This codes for CASGGSRSNSPLHF.

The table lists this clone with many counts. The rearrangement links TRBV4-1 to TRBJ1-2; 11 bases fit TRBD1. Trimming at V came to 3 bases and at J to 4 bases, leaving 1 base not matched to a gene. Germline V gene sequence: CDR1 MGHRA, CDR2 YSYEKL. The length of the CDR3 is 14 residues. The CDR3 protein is CASSQGTGGYGYTF. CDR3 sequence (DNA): TGCGCCAGCAGCCAGGGGACAGGGGGCTATGGCTACACCTTC.

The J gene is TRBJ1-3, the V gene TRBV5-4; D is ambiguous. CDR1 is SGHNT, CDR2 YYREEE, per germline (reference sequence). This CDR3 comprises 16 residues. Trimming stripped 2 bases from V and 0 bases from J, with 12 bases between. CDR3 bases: TGTGCCAGCAGCTTAGACACTGGGCCCTCTGGAAACACCATATATTTT. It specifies CASSLDTGPSGNTIYF.

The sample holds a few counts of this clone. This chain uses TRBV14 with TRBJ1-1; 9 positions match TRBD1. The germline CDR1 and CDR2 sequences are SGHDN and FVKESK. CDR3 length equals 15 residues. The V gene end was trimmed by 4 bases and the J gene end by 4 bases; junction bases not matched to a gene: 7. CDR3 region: CASSRDRVFGTEAFF. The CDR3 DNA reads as TGTGCCAGCAGCCGGGACAGGGTATTCGGCACTGAAGCTTTCTTT.

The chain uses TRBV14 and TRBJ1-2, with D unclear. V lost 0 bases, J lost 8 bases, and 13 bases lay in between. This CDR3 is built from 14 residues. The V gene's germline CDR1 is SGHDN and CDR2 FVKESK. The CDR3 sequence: CASSQDLGVGGYTF. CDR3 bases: TGTGCCAGCAGCCAAGATCTGGGAGTAGGAGGCTACACCTTC.

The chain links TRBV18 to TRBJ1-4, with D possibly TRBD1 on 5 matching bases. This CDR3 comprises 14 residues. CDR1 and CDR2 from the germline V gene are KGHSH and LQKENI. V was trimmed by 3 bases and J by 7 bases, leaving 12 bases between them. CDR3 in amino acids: CASSPQGIGEKLFF. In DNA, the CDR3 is TGTGCCAGCTCACCGCAGGGAATAGGTGAAAAACTGTTTTTT. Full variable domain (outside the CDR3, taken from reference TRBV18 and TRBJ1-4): NAGVMQNPRHLVRRRGQEARLRCSPMKGHSHVYWYRQLPEEGLKFMVYLQKENIIDESGMPKERFSAEFPKEGPSILRIQQVVRGDSAAYFCASSPQGIGEKLFFGSGTQLSVL.

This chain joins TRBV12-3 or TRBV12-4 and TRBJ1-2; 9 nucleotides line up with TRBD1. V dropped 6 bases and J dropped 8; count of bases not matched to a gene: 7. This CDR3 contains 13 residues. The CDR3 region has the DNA TGTGCCAGCAGCCGGACAGGGGAGATAGGCTACACCTTC. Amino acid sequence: CASSRTGEIGYTF.

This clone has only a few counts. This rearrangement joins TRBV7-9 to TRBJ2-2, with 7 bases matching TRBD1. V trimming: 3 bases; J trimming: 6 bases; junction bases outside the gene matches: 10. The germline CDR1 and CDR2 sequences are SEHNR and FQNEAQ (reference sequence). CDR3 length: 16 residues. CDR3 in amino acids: CASSLGQSTGAGELFF. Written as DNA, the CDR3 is TGTGCCAGCAGCTTGGGACAGAGCACCGGAGCCGGGGAGCTGTTTTTT.